This T cell receptor beta chain is from a study of blood T cell repertoires in COVID-19. Study information: Whether acute or convalescent, the COVID-19 samples came from the United States, Italy and Spain. The analysed material was cDNA or gDNA that came from T cells, B-cell-depleted T cells, or PBMCs.

Looked up from germline, CDR1 is MNHEY and CDR2 is SVGAGI. The CDR3 has 15 residues. After removal of 5 bases from V and 0 bases from J, the junction contained 5 bases not matched to a gene. In the authors' workflow: Reference gene primer amplification yielded estimated nucleated cell counts. TCRdb's copy holds only in-frame clones and misses some; the assay was immunoSEQ multiplex PCR. Clone size and the V and J calls come from that table; the DNA yielded D and trimming. The sample has approximately 77,000 clones, around three quarters seen once. The sequencing input was peripheral blood. The chain couples TRBV6-5 to TRBJ1-2; 8 positions match TRBD1. The clonotype originates from a woman in her seventies with acute or convalescent COVID-19. The CDR3 sequence: CASSPGTGANYGYTF. Written as DNA, the CDR3 is TGTGCCAGCAGTCCCGGGACAGGAGCTAACTATGGCTACACCTTC.